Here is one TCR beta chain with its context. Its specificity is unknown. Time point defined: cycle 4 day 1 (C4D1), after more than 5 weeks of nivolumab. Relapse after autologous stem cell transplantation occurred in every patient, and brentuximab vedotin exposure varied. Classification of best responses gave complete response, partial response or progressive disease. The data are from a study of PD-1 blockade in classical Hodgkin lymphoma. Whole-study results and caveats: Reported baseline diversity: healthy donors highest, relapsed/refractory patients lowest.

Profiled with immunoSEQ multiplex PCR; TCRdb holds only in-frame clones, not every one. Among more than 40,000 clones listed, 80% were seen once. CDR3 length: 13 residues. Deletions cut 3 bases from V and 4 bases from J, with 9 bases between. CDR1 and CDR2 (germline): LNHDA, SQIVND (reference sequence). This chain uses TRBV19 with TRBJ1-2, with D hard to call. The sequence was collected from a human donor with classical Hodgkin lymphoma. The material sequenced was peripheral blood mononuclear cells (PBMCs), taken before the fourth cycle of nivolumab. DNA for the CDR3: TGTGCCAGTAGTATGGGAGGGCCCTATGGCTACACCTTC. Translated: CASSMGGPYGYTF. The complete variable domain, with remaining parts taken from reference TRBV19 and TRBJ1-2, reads DGGITQSPKYLFRKEGQNVTLSCEQNLNHDAMYWYRQDPGQGLRLIYYSQIVNDFQKGDIAEGYSVSREKKESFPLTVTSAQKNPTAFYLCASSMGGPYGYTFGSGTRLTVV.